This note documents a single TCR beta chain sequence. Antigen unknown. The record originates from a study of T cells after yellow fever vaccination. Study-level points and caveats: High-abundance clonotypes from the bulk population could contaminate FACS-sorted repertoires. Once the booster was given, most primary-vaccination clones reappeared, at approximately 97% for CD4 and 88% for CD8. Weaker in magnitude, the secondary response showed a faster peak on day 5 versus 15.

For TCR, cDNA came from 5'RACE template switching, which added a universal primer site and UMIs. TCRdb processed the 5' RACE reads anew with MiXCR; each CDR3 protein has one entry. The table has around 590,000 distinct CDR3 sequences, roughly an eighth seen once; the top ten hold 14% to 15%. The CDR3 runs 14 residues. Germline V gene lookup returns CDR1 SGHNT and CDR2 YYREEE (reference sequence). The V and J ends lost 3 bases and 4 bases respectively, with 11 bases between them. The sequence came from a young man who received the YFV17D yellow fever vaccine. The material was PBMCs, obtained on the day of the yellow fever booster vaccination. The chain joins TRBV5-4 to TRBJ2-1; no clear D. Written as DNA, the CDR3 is TGTGCCAGCAGCTCTCTCCGAGCGTACAATGAGCAGTTCTTC. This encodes CASSSLRAYNEQFF.